The present TCR beta chain was sequenced within a study of blood T cell repertoires in COVID-19. Looking at the study overall: The origin of the acute and convalescent COVID-19 samples was the United States, Italy and Spain. T cells, B-cell-depleted T cells, or PBMCs provided the cDNA or gDNA that served as material.

Original analysis: How many nucleated cells were present was estimated from reference gene primer amplification. Here immunoSEQ multiplex PCR was the method, and the copy in TCRdb shows in-frame clones only, minus some. The DNA gave D and trimming, while V, J and clone size come from that table. The data contain some 100,000 clones, just over 90% of them seen just once; the ten biggest clones take up 5% to 6%. The V gene end was trimmed by 6 bases and the J gene end by 6 bases; junction bases not matched to a gene: 13. The length of the CDR3 is 15 residues. The V gene's germline CDR1 is KGHDR and CDR2 SFDVKD.

The gene calls are TRBV24-1 and TRBJ2-7, with TRBD2 matching 7 bases. This TCR was recovered from a man aged 45 to 65 with acute or convalescent COVID-19. Material: peripheral blood. CDR3 coding DNA: TGTGCCACCAGTCTCGTGGGAGGGCCAGAGTGCGAGCAGTACTTC. Its protein is CATSLVGGPECEQYF.